Listed here are 31 T cell receptor beta chains from one sample, sequenced in a study of T-cell reconstitution after alpha-beta-depleted transplantation in children. For TCRbeta, the library was prepared with unique molecular identifiers. MiXCR, applied by TCRdb to the PCR reads, yields one record per CDR3 protein. Here the sample spans a few hundred thousand distinct CDR3 sequences, nearly 8% being singletons. Overall study results and limits: After one year, T-cell counts and TCRbeta diversity mostly came from new T cells.

The antigens these receptors bind are not known. The sample was peripheral blood, taken 360 days after TCRalphabeta/CD19-depleted stem cell transplant. The receptors stem from a female patient younger than 10 who had a stem cell transplant for Fanconi anemia, so the T cells may come from the graft donor.

The chain links TRBV28 to TRBJ2-7; D is ambiguous. The CDR3 has 12 residues. Looked up from germline, CDR1 is MDHEN and CDR2 is SYDVKM. V was clipped by 6 bases and J by 2 bases, with 8 bases between them. The CDR3 nucleotides are TGTGCCAGCAGGTTTAGCACCTACGAGCAGTACTTC. Protein sequence: CASRFSTYEQYF. Supplemented by reference TRBV28 and TRBJ2-7, the full variable domain reads DVKVTQSSRYLVKRTGEKVFLECVQDMDHENMFWYRQDPGLGLRLIYFSYDVKMKEKGDIPEGYSVSREKKERFSLILESASTNQTSMYLCASRFSTYEQYFGPGTRLTVT.

The chain is built from TRBV12-5 and TRBJ1-1; D uncertain. The CDR3 spans 16 residues. Per germline, CDR1 LGHNT and CDR2 FRNRAP. V dropped 2 bases and J dropped 1 base, with 14 bases sitting between them. CDR3 coding DNA: TGTGCTAGTGGTTTGCCCTCTATGACGGAGAACACTGAAGCTTTCTTT. Residues: CASGLPSMTENTEAFF.

The sample holds many counts of this clonotype. The chain has TRBV13 and TRBJ1-5; D is unclear. Trimming removed 5 bases from V and 0 bases from J, with 8 bases in between. Germline assignment: CDR1 PRHDT and CDR2 FYEKMQ (reference sequence). CDR3 length: 14 amino acids. This chain's CDR3 is CASSPGYSNQPQHF. Written as DNA, the CDR3 is TGTGCCAGCAGCCCCGGGTATAGCAATCAGCCCCAGCATTTT.

This clonotype was detected many times. The chain is built from TRBV6-2 or TRBV6-3 and TRBJ2-3; weak D call: TRBD2 (5 bases). This CDR3 is 16 amino acids long. V lost 2 bases to trimming and J lost 0 bases, with 12 bases between them. Germline CDR1 is MNHEY and CDR2 is SVGEGT. For the CDR3, the DNA is TGTGCCAGCAGTTACACGAGTGGGGAGAGCACAGATACGCAGTATTTT. It specifies CASSYTSGESTDTQYF.

In this sample, this clonotype turned up many times. This chain joins TRBV13 and TRBJ2-7; the D gene is possibly TRBD1 (6 bases). V was cut by 5 bases and J by 7 bases, with 15 bases left in between. CDR1 is PRHDT and CDR2 is FYEKMQ in the germline V gene (reference sequence). The CDR3 loop spans 13 amino acids. The CDR3 DNA is TGTGCCAGCAGCCTTGACAGGTCTAGGGAGCAGTACTTC. It specifies CASSLDRSREQYF. The entire variable domain, with the rest obtained from reference TRBV13 and TRBJ2-7, is as follows: AAGVIQSPRHLIKEKRETATLKCYPIPRHDTVYWYQQGPGQDPQFLISFYEKMQSDKGSIPDRFSAQQFSDYHSELNMSSLELGDSALYFCASSLDRSREQYFGPGTRLTVT.

In this sample, this clonotype turned up a few times. The rearrangement links TRBV15 to TRBJ1-5; a weak D match, TRBD1 (6 bases). The CDR3 sequence is 13 residues long. Germline V gene lookup returns CDR1 LNHNV and CDR2 YYDKDF (reference sequence). Trimming took 9 bases from V and 5 from J, leaving 14 bases between them. CDR3 loop: CATSTGSHQPQHF. The CDR3 nucleotides are TGTGCCACGTCAACAGGGTCACATCAGCCCCAGCATTTT.

This clonotype was counted many times. The rearrangement uses TRBV5-1 and TRBJ1-2; D may be TRBD1 (6 bases). The CDR3 is 15 residues long. The V end lost 0 bases, the J end lost 8 bases, and 17 bases lay between the germline ends. CDR1 is SGHRS and CDR2 is YFSETQ in the germline V gene. In nucleotides, the CDR3 is TGCGCCAGCAGCTTGGAGCAGGGGCCCTTAGGGGGCTACACCTTC. Its protein is CASSLEQGPLGGYTF.

This clonotype was recorded at least ten times. The chain joins TRBV5-1 to TRBJ1-1; D gene unclear. V shed 0 bases and J shed 1 base, with 7 bases lying between them. There are 14 residues in the CDR3. Germline V gene lookup returns CDR1 SGHRS and CDR2 YFSETQ. The CDR3 DNA sequence: TGCGCCAGCAGCTTGGGCCAATCGAACACTGAAGCTTTCTTT. Translating gives CASSLGQSNTEAFF.

This clonotype has a count of ten or more. The chain has TRBV5-1 and TRBJ2-1; D remains unclear. The CDR3 length is 14 residues. Germline CDR1 SGHRS, CDR2 YFSETQ. V lost 3 bases to trimming and J lost 2 bases, with 9 bases between them. Written as DNA, the CDR3 is TGCGCCAGCAGCTCCTACAGACCCTACAATGAGCAGTTCTTC. It codes for CASSSYRPYNEQFF.

This clonotype was counted many times. In DNA, the CDR3 is TGTGCCAGCAGTTCCTTTAGGGGAAACCAGCCCCAGCATTTT. Residues: CASSSFRGNQPQHF. V gene TRBV6-5 combines with J gene TRBJ1-5; a weak D match, TRBD1 (5 bases). Looked up from germline, CDR1 is MNHEY and CDR2 is SVGAGI. The CDR3 loop spans 14 amino acids. Between the trimmed V and J ends, which lost 4 bases and 7 bases, there was a span of 14 bases.

This clonotype was found many times. Here the CDR3 reads CASSLNLYNEQFF. In DNA, the CDR3 is TGTGCCAGCAGCTTAAACCTTTACAATGAGCAGTTCTTC. This rearrangement joins TRBV11-1 to TRBJ2-1; no firm D call. The germline gives CDR1 SGHAT, CDR2 FQDESV (reference sequence). V lost 2 bases and J lost 4, with 6 bases in between. CDR3 length equals 13 residues.

This clonotype has a handful of counts. V gene TRBV7-2 combines with J gene TRBJ2-7; 8 bases are a match to TRBD2. The last part of the DNA fits TRBJ2-1 better; the J call may be wrong. The CDR3 is made up of 15 amino acids. CDR1 is SGHTA and CDR2 is FQGNSA in the germline V gene. Written as DNA, the CDR3 is TGTGCCAGCAAACCAACGGGGGGGCGGGTCTACGAGCAGTTCTTC. It encodes CASKPTGGRVYEQFF.

This clonotype came up many times. The junction and the germline gene differ at one end; a read error may be behind it. The genes are TRBV9 and TRBJ2-7; D is unresolved. Germline V gene sequence: CDR1 SGDLS, CDR2 YYNGEE. This CDR3 has 9 amino acids. The CDR3 bases are TGTGCCAGCAGCCCCGCCAGCCGCTTC. It translates to CASSPASRF.

This clonotype was recorded many times. The V gene is TRBV4-1, the J gene TRBJ2-7, with D perhaps TRBD1 or TRBD2 (5 bases each). CDR1 and CDR2 from the germline V gene are MGHRA and YSYEKL. V was trimmed by 0 bases and J by 2 bases, leaving 11 bases between them. This CDR3 has 15 amino acids. CDR3: CASSQDMGVAYEQYF. The CDR3 coding sequence is TGCGCCAGCAGCCAAGACATGGGGGTAGCCTACGAGCAGTACTTC.

This clonotype was picked up a small number of times. The chain carries TRBV5-5 and TRBJ1-1, with D uncertain. The germline V gene has CDR1 SGHKS and CDR2 YYEKEE (reference sequence). The V gene lost 2 bases and the J gene lost 3 bases, with 11 bases spanning the gap. The CDR3 is made up of 14 amino acids. In DNA form, the CDR3 reads TGTGCCAGCAGCTTAGGCCACTACGACACTGAAGCTTTCTTT. Translated, it gives CASSLGHYDTEAFF.

This clonotype was picked up many times. The V call is TRBV5-1, the J call TRBJ2-5; TRBD1 might be the D (6 bases). Germline CDR1 is SGHRS and CDR2 is YFSETQ. Trimming removed 4 bases at V and 5 bases at J, with 15 bases between. This CDR3 is 14 amino acids long. CDR3 in DNA: TGCGCCAGCAGCGCTACAGGGTATGGGGAGACCCAGTACTTC. As protein: CASSATGYGETQYF.

In this sample, this clonotype turned up many times. DNA for the CDR3: TGTGCCTGGAGTGTAATTCTAGCGGATACGCAGTATTTT. It translates to CAWSVILADTQYF. The chain combines TRBV30 with TRBJ2-3; perhaps TRBD2 as D (6 bases). Germline V gene sequence: CDR1 GTSNPN, CDR2 SVGIG (reference sequence). CDR3 length: 13 residues. The V end lost 0 bases, the J end lost 6 bases, and 10 bases lay between the germline ends.

This clonotype was seen only a few times. At one end, the junction sequence differs from germline, possibly due to a read error. CDR3 bases: TGTGCCAGCAGCTTGGGACAGGGGGACGTAAAGATCTTC. Its protein product is CASSLGQGDVKIF. The rearrangement joins TRBV7-8 to TRBJ1-2; TRBD1 aligns across 11 bases. From germline, CDR1 is SGHVS and CDR2 FQNEAQ. This CDR3 is 13 amino acids long.

The sample holds a few counts of this clonotype. The chain couples TRBV11-2 to TRBJ2-1; 11 bases are a match to TRBD2. Losses at the gene ends were 5 bases for V and 0 bases for J; bases not matched to a gene: 9. CDR1 and CDR2 from the germline V gene are SGHAT and FQNNGV. This CDR3 comprises 18 residues. In DNA, the CDR3 is TGTGCCAGCAGCCAAGTGCGGCTAGCGGGGGGCTCCTACAATGAGCAGTTCTTC. Translated: CASSQVRLAGGSYNEQFF.

Ten or more counts support this clonotype. This chain joins TRBV15 and TRBJ1-5, with D unclear. The V end was cut by 0 bases, the J end by 2 bases, with 11 bases between. This CDR3 spans 16 amino acids. In germline, CDR1 is LNHNV, CDR2 YYDKDF (reference sequence). The CDR3, as DNA: TGTGCCACCAGCAGAGAGAAGAGGCAGGGCAATCAGCCCCAGCATTTT. The encoded protein is CATSREKRQGNQPQHF.

This clonotype was seen at least ten times. This chain links TRBV20-1 with TRBJ2-1; D gene uncertain. CDR3 length: 14 amino acids. V lost 3 bases to trimming and J lost 2 bases, with 11 bases between them. In germline, CDR1 is DFQATT, CDR2 SNEGSKA (reference sequence). The CDR3 DNA follows: TGCAGTGCTAGTGGGTCGGAGCCCTACAATGAGCAGTTCTTC. It encodes CSASGSEPYNEQFF.

The chain recombines TRBV30 with TRBJ2-7; D is undetermined. The CDR3 is 13 amino acids. CDR1 and CDR2 (germline): GTSNPN, SVGIG (reference sequence). V lost 2 bases and J lost 2, with 10 bases in between. CDR3 amino acids: CAWSPSTPYEQYF. The CDR3 DNA reads as TGTGCCTGGAGTCCCAGTACACCCTACGAGCAGTACTTC.

In this sample, this clonotype turned up many times. The chain carries TRBV29-1 and TRBJ2-3, with TRBD1 matching over 9 bases. Germline-derived CDR1 and CDR2 are SQVTM and ANQGSEA. Trimming removed 7 bases from V and 2 bases from J; junction bases left unmatched: 7. CDR3 size: 14 residues. CDR3 amino acids: CSGRTGVLTDTQYF. In DNA, the CDR3 is TGCAGCGGCCGGACAGGGGTCCTCACAGATACGCAGTATTTT.

V gene TRBV27 combines with J gene TRBJ2-2, with 7 bases identical to TRBD2. The CDR3 consists of 15 residues. Looked up from germline, CDR1 is MNHEY and CDR2 is SMNVEV (reference sequence). The V gene end was trimmed by 5 bases and the J gene end by 5 bases; junction bases not matched to a gene: 8. DNA of the CDR3: TGTGCCAGCAGTCCAACGGCGGGGGAAACCGGGGAGCTGTTTTTT. This translates into CASSPTAGETGELFF.

CDR3 residues: CASSHSQGNTEAFF. In DNA, the CDR3 is TGTGCCAGCAGCCATTCACAGGGAAACACTGAAGCTTTCTTT. The chain has TRBV7-2 and TRBJ1-1; a possible D gene is TRBD1 (6 bases). V gave up 5 bases and J gave up 2 bases, with 12 bases separating them. Germline V gives CDR1 SGHTA, CDR2 FQGNSA. This CDR3 spans 14 amino acids. Full variable domain (remainder filled in from reference TRBV7-2 and TRBJ1-1): GAGVSQSPSNKVTEKGKDVELRCDPISGHTALYWYRQSLGQGLEFLIYFQGNSAPDKSGLPSDRFSAERTGGSVSTLTIQRTQQEDSAVYLCASSHSQGNTEAFFGQGTRLTVV.

This clonotype was detected ten times or more. The CDR3 DNA reads as TGCAGCGTTGAAGTTCAGCGGGAGTACCCCTACGAGCAGTACTTC. Protein product: CSVEVQREYPYEQYF. The J gene is TRBJ2-7, the V gene TRBV29-1; 8 bases are shared with TRBD2. The CDR3 sequence is 15 residues long. The V segment lost 1 base and the J segment 2 bases; nucleotides outside the gene matches: 7. In germline, CDR1 is SQVTM, CDR2 ANQGSEA.

The table lists this clonotype with many counts. CDR3 protein: CSVREANEKLFF. CDR3 DNA: TGCAGCGTCAGGGAGGCTAATGAAAAACTGTTTTTT. This chain links TRBV29-1 with TRBJ1-4, with D tentatively TRBD1 (5 bases). Between the trimmed V and J ends, which lost 6 bases and 3 bases, there was a span of 8 bases. The CDR3 extends over 12 amino acids. Germline V lookup: CDR1 SQVTM, CDR2 ANQGSEA.

The gene calls are TRBV5-4 and TRBJ1-4; the match to TRBD1 covers 7 bases. Germline CDR1 SGHNT, CDR2 YYREEE (reference sequence). V trimming: 0 bases; J trimming: 5 bases; junction bases outside the gene matches: 7. This CDR3 has 16 residues. In nucleotides, the CDR3 is TGTGCCAGCAGCTTGGAACGACAGGGCTCAAATGAAAAACTGTTTTTT. Protein product: CASSLERQGSNEKLFF.

In this sample, this clonotype turned up a few times. The chain is built from TRBV2 and TRBJ2-3, with 7 bases that match TRBD1. The V gene end was trimmed by 6 bases and the J gene end by 2 bases; junction bases not matched to a gene: 17. The germline gives CDR1 SNHLY, CDR2 FYNNEI. This CDR3 region has 18 residues. The CDR3 DNA reads as TGTGCCAGCAGGGCCGGGGATTCTGACAGGGAAATCACAGATACGCAGTATTTT. Translating gives CASRAGDSDREITDTQYF.

This clonotype has a count of ten or more. The chain recombines TRBV12-3 or TRBV12-4 with TRBJ2-3; perhaps TRBD2 as D (7 bases). Trimming cost V 2 bases and J 2 bases, with 14 bases left between them. The CDR3 consists of 16 residues. This chain's CDR3 is CASSLSTGGSTDTQYF. The CDR3 nucleotides are TGTGCCAGCAGTTTAAGTACGGGGGGCTCCACAGATACGCAGTATTTT.

The genes are TRBV10-3 and TRBJ2-1; 10 bases agree with TRBD2. The CDR3 extends over 17 amino acids. Trimming removed 4 bases from V and 5 bases from J; junction bases left unmatched: 11. Germline V gene sequence: CDR1 ENHRY, CDR2 SYGVKD. The CDR3 sequence: CAISGTPLAGSDNEQFF. Written as DNA, the CDR3 is TGTGCCATCAGTGGGACCCCACTAGCGGGGTCTGACAATGAGCAGTTCTTC.